The clone carrying this T cell receptor (beta chain) was detected a few times. Its specificity is unknown. This specimen belongs to a study of beta chain features in type 1 diabetes. General observations from the study: In all four CD4+ subsets, TCRB CDR3 length was significantly, moderately reduced in type 1 diabetes. PCR might preferentially amplify shorter templates, equally in patients and controls. Among patients, naive, central memory and Treg TCRB repertoires appeared more similar than among healthy donors.

A sort by CD45RO/CCR7/CD25/CD127/CD95/CD27 yielded CD4+ naive, central memory, regulatory and stem cell-like memory cells. CDR1 is SGHTA, CDR2 FQGNSA, per germline. The CDR3 is 17 amino acids. J was trimmed by 5 bases and V by 5 bases; bases with no gene match: 13. The authors reverse transcribed all of the isolated RNA, so sequencing captured expressed TCRB transcripts. Profiled with immunoSEQ multiplex PCR; TCRdb holds only in-frame clones, not every one. The data hold about 40,000 clones, with 50% observed a single time. This receptor was identified in a woman aged 25 to 39 in good health. The material sequenced was stem cell memory CD4+ T cells from blood. The chain employs TRBV7-2 and TRBJ2-2; TRBD2 matches at 8 bases. CDR3 region: CASSPPGGAEVTGELFF. In nucleotides, the CDR3 is TGTGCCAGCAGCCCACCCGGGGGGGCGGAAGTAACCGGGGAGCTGTTTTTT. Supplemented by reference TRBV7-2 and TRBJ2-2, the full variable domain reads GAGVSQSPSNKVTEKGKDVELRCDPISGHTALYWYRQSLGQGLEFLIYFQGNSAPDKSGLPSDRFSAERTGGSVSTLTIQRTQQEDSAVYLCASSPPGGAEVTGELFFGEGSRLTVL.